This T cell receptor (beta chain) stems from a study of blood T cell repertoires in COVID-19. Source study methods: Estimation of nucleated cell counts relied on the amplification of reference gene primers. Repertoires were generated with immunoSEQ multiplex PCR, while TCRdb's copy carries only in-frame clones and drops some. The V and J calls and the clone size are those of that table, but D and trimming were determined from the DNA. The sample has roughly 190,000 clones, about 86% seen once. CDR1 is SGHNT, CDR2 YYREEE, per germline (reference sequence). This CDR3 is built from 18 residues. The J segment lost 0 bases and the V segment lost 3 bases, leaving 11 bases of the junction unmatched.

This receptor was identified in a human donor with acute or convalescent COVID-19. The donor label of this sample is uncertain. This chain links TRBV5-4 with TRBJ2-3, with 9 bases identical to TRBD2. The sequenced sample consisted of peripheral blood. The CDR3 DNA reads TGTGCCAGCAGCTCCCAAGGCGGCGGGAGGGCTAGCACAGATACGCAGTATTTT. Its protein product is CASSSQGGGRASTDTQYF.